Listed here are 29 T cell receptor beta chains from one sample, sequenced in a study of blood T cell repertoires in COVID-19. Clones were read by immunoSEQ multiplex PCR, and TCRdb kept only the in-frame ones, dropping some. Of roughly 270,000 clones in the sample, roughly 87% were seen once. What was sequenced was peripheral blood. The receptors stem from a man between 18 and 29 years old with active or convalescent COVID-19.

The chain carries TRBV6-1 and TRBJ2-1; 12 nucleotides line up with TRBD2. Germline values: CDR1 MNHNS, CDR2 SASEGT. Trimming at V came to 2 bases and at J to 7 bases, leaving 3 bases not matched to a gene. The CDR3 covers 15 residues. DNA of the CDR3: TGTGCCAGCAGTGAACTAGCGGGGGGGCGGAATGAGCAGTTCTTC. It translates to CASSELAGGRNEQFF.

The sample holds many counts of this clone. The J gene is TRBJ1-1, the V gene TRBV4-3; 7 nucleotides agree with TRBD1. This CDR3 comprises 16 residues. V shed 4 bases, J shed 1 base, and the junction held 9 bases outside the gene matches. Germline V gene data show CDR1 as LGHNA and CDR2 as YSLEER. In DNA form, the CDR3 reads TGCGCCAGCAGCCTTTCATGGGGACAGCCGAACACTGAAGCTTTCTTT. It is translated as CASSLSWGQPNTEAFF.

The rearrangement links TRBV5-6 to TRBJ2-3; TRBD2 aligns across 12 bases. There are 17 residues in the CDR3. V was pared by 0 bases and J by 5 bases, with 7 bases of the junction left unmatched. CDR1 and CDR2 from the germline V gene are SGHDT and YYEEEE. The CDR3 DNA sequence: TGTGCCAGCAGCTTGGCCACTAGCGGGGGGCGGCGAGATACGCAGTATTTT. Its protein is CASSLATSGGRRDTQYF.

Turning to this clone: The same CDR3 arises from other DNA sequences in this sample as well. The chain combines TRBV7-9 with TRBJ1-2; D is undetermined. The CDR3 runs to 12 residues. Looked up from germline, CDR1 is SEHNR and CDR2 is FQNEAQ (reference sequence). V lost 5 bases and J 5 bases, leaving 9 bases between the germline ends. CDR3 residues: CASSPGSYGYTF. In DNA form, the CDR3 reads TGTGCCAGCAGCCCGGGGAGTTATGGCTACACCTTC.

The CDR3: CASSTYQRGGGDTQYF. CDR3 nucleotide sequence: TGTGCCAGCAGCACGTACCAGCGGGGGGGTGGAGATACGCAGTATTTT. The chain combines TRBV5-4 with TRBJ2-3; 10 bases match TRBD2. Germline V lookup: CDR1 SGHNT, CDR2 YYREEE (reference sequence). Trimming cost V 4 bases and J 5 bases; bases outside gene matches: 10. This CDR3 region has 16 residues.

The V call is TRBV29-1, the J call TRBJ2-7; D is perhaps TRBD1 (5 bases). The CDR3 is made up of 13 amino acids. Germline CDR1 and CDR2: SQVTM and ANQGSEA. Trimming shortened V by 3 bases and J by 2 bases, and 11 bases separated the two germline ends. In nucleotides, the CDR3 is TGCAGCGTTGAGACAGAACCCGCCTACGAGCAGTACTTC. It yields the protein CSVETEPAYEQYF.

The chain carries TRBV5-6 and TRBJ2-1; 9 nucleotides align to TRBD1. CDR1 SGHDT and CDR2 YYEEEE come from the germline V gene. CDR3 length equals 15 residues. After removal of 5 bases from V and 7 bases from J, the junction contained 10 bases not matched to a gene. CDR3 in amino acids: CASRTGTGSLNEQFF. The CDR3 coding sequence is TGTGCCAGCAGAACCGGGACAGGGTCTTTAAATGAGCAGTTCTTC.

This clone was recorded once. V gene TRBV9 combines with J gene TRBJ2-7; TRBD1 is a possible D gene (6 bases). The CDR3 covers 13 residues. The ends were cut back, 3 bases at V and 3 bases at J, with 10 bases in the middle. The germline gives CDR1 SGDLS, CDR2 YYNGEE. CDR3 sequence (DNA): TGTGCCAGCAGCGACGGGACAAACTACGAGCAGTACTTC. Amino acids: CASSDGTNYEQYF. The variable domain in full, completed from reference TRBV9 and TRBJ2-7, reads DSGVTQTPKHLITATGQRVTLRCSPRSGDLSVYWYQQSLDQGLQFLIQYYNGEERAKGNILERFSAQQFPDLHSELNLSSLELGDSALYFCASSDGTNYEQYFGPGTRLTVT.

The sample holds one count of this clone. The CDR3 loop is CASSIVHDRFKSYEQYF. CDR3 sequence (DNA): TGTGCCAGTAGTATAGTCCACGACAGATTCAAGTCGTACGAGCAGTACTTC. The chain recombines TRBV19 with TRBJ2-7, with D perhaps TRBD1 (5 bases). V was trimmed by 1 base and J by 4 bases, leaving 20 bases between them. Germline CDR1 is LNHDA and CDR2 is SQIVND (reference sequence). The length of the CDR3 is 17 residues.

The chain is built from TRBV11-1 and TRBJ2-3, with 7 nucleotides matching TRBD2. Trimming removed 4 bases from V and 4 bases from J; junction bases left unmatched: 8. Germline CDR1 and CDR2: SGHAT and FQDESV (reference sequence). The CDR3 is 15 residues long. CDR3 sequence reads: CASSSQRGLADTQYF. The CDR3, as DNA: TGTGCCAGCAGCTCTCAGCGGGGACTGGCAGATACGCAGTATTTT.

The rearrangement joins TRBV5-6 to TRBJ1-5, with D possibly TRBD1 on 6 matching bases. The ends were cut back, 4 bases at V and 4 bases at J, with 15 bases in the middle. CDR3 length: 15 amino acids. Germline CDR1 reads SGHDT; CDR2 reads YYEEEE. CDR3 region: CASSLSTGVNQPQHF. The CDR3, as DNA: TGTGCCAGCAGCCTCTCGACAGGAGTTAATCAGCCCCAGCATTTT.

This chain links TRBV2 with TRBJ1-2; D may be TRBD1 (6 bases). Trimming took off 6 bases at V and 2 bases at J, with 10 bases between the two ends. This CDR3 has 13 amino acids. Germline values: CDR1 SNHLY, CDR2 FYNNEI. CDR3 DNA: TGTGCCAGCAGAGGGGGGGCAAACTATGGCTACACCTTC. The encoded protein is CASRGGANYGYTF.

The genes are TRBV7-9 and TRBJ1-6; TRBD1 is a possible D gene (5 bases). CDR3 length: 14 amino acids. The V end lost 2 bases, the J end lost 8 bases, and 10 bases lay between the germline ends. Germline V lookup: CDR1 SEHNR, CDR2 FQNEAQ (reference sequence). The chain's CDR3 is CASSLSLGDSPLHF. Here the CDR3 DNA reads TGTGCCAGCAGCTTAAGTCTAGGGGATTCACCCCTCCACTTT.

The chain employs TRBV10-3 and TRBJ1-2; TRBD1 matches 7 bases. Germline trimming cut 11 bases from V and 12 bases from J; bases unmatched to any gene: 3. Germline V lookup: CDR1 ENHRY, CDR2 SYGVKD. This CDR3 has 8 residues. For the CDR3, the DNA is TGTGCCGCAGGGGGGAACACCTTC. Translation: CAAGGNTF.

This chain links TRBV24-1 with TRBJ1-5; D remains unclear. The CDR3 totals 14 residues. V was pared by 4 bases and J by 0 bases, with 6 bases between. From germline, CDR1 is KGHDR and CDR2 SFDVKD. This CDR3 reads CATSEGGSNQPQHF. CDR3 DNA sequence: TGTGCCACCAGTGAGGGAGGTAGCAATCAGCCCCAGCATTTT.

The genes are TRBV6-5 and TRBJ1-1; TRBD1 might be the D (5 bases). V gave up 4 bases and J gave up 8 bases, with 17 bases separating them. Looked up from germline, CDR1 is MNHEY and CDR2 is SVGAGI. The CDR3 is made up of 14 amino acids. The CDR3 DNA follows: TGTGCCAGCAGTTCTAGGGGCGTAGGTGGAGAAGCTTTCTTT. As protein: CASSSRGVGGEAFF.

V is TRBV3-1 (or the pseudogene TRBV3-2) and J is TRBJ2-3, with D possibly matching TRBD2 (6 bases). V dropped 4 bases and J dropped 3 bases, with 20 bases sitting between them. Germline-derived CDR1 and CDR2 are LGHDT and YNNKEL (reference sequence). CDR3 size: 17 residues. This chain's CDR3 is CASSPSGTLRKTDTQYF. As DNA, the CDR3 is TGTGCCAGCAGCCCGTCGGGGACTCTGAGAAAGACAGATACGCAGTATTTT.

The table lists this clone with many counts. This chain joins TRBV6-4 and TRBJ2-1; D gene uncertain. Between the trimmed V and J ends, which lost 2 bases and 4 bases, there was a span of 9 bases. Germline V CDR1 and CDR2: MRHNA, SNTAGT. The CDR3 sequence is 14 residues long. The CDR3 region is CASSDGDDYNEQFF. The CDR3, as DNA: TGTGCCAGCAGTGACGGAGACGATTACAATGAGCAGTTCTTC.

V is TRBV19 and J is TRBJ1-4; 8 bases are a match to TRBD1. CDR1 and CDR2 from the germline V gene are LNHDA and SQIVND (reference sequence). This CDR3 is 16 amino acids long. V dropped 4 bases and J dropped 7; count of bases not matched to a gene: 11. The CDR3 bases are TGTGCCAGTAGTACGAGACAGGGGATGATCTCTGAAAAACTGTTTTTT. It translates to CASSTRQGMISEKLFF.

The V gene is TRBV5-6, the J gene TRBJ2-1, with 11 bases lining up with TRBD2. The length of the CDR3 is 15 residues. V trimming: 2 bases; J trimming: 5 bases; junction bases outside the gene matches: 3. Looked up from germline, CDR1 is SGHDT and CDR2 is YYEEEE. The CDR3 DNA sequence: TGTGCCAGCAGCTTTCTAGCGGGGGGCCACAATGAGCAGTTCTTC. This sequence encodes CASSFLAGGHNEQFF. The whole variable domain, filled in from reference TRBV5-6 and TRBJ2-1, reads DAGVTQSPTHLIKTRGQQVTLRCSPKSGHDTVSWYQQALGQGPQFIFQYYEEEERQRGNFPDRFSGHQFPNYSSELNVNALLLGDSALYLCASSFLAGGHNEQFFGPGTRLTVL.

The chain combines TRBV5-1 with TRBJ1-1, with no clear D. With 0 bases removed from V and 1 base from J, the gap between germline ends came to 7 bases. The CDR3 length is 14 residues. Per the germline V gene, CDR1 is SGHRS and CDR2 is YFSETQ. The CDR3 DNA reads TGCGCCAGCAGCTTGGGACACGCGAACACTGAAGCTTTCTTT. Translation gives CASSLGHANTEAFF.

In this sample, this clone turned up once. The chain is built from TRBV4-1 and TRBJ1-6; D gene uncertain. The CDR3 extends over 18 amino acids. Germline V gene lookup returns CDR1 MGHRA and CDR2 YSYEKL. V lost 1 base and J lost 7, with 20 bases in between. The CDR3 nucleotides are TGCGCCAGCAGCCAAGTTATAAGGAGCTACTCCGCGAATTCACCCCTCCACTTT. It specifies CASSQVIRSYSANSPLHF.

The chain recombines TRBV7-6 with TRBJ2-2; D unresolved. The CDR3 spans 15 residues. V was cut by 2 bases and J by 1 base, with 8 bases left in between. Germline V gene sequence: CDR1 SGHVS, CDR2 FNYEAQ. The CDR3 is CASSLFQVNTGELFF. The CDR3, as DNA: TGTGCCAGCAGCTTATTTCAGGTGAACACCGGGGAGCTGTTTTTT.

The CDR3 DNA is TGTGCCAGCAGCGTAGGGACTAGCGGGGGGGCCGGTACGCAGTATTTT. Translating gives CASSVGTSGGAGTQYF. The chain links TRBV9 to TRBJ2-3, with 15 bases lining up with TRBD2. The CDR3 consists of 16 residues. The V gene end was trimmed by 0 bases and the J gene end by 8 bases; junction bases not matched to a gene: 4. Germline loops: CDR1 SGDLS, CDR2 YYNGEE.

This clone has a single count. The CDR3 region has the DNA TGCGCCAGCAGCTTGGCGGGGCGACAGGGGGCACCCCCTAACTATGGCTACACCTTC. This codes for CASSLAGRQGAPPNYGYTF. The chain links TRBV5-1 to TRBJ1-2; the match to TRBD1 covers 10 bases. After removal of 0 bases from V and 0 bases from J, the junction contained 11 bases not matched to a gene. Germline CDR1 SGHRS, CDR2 YFSETQ. The CDR3 runs 19 residues.

The genes are TRBV27 and TRBJ2-6; D may be TRBD1 (7 bases). The germline CDR1 and CDR2 sequences are MNHEY and SMNVEV (reference sequence). The CDR3 consists of 19 residues. Trimming shortened V by 6 bases and J by 0 bases, and 21 bases separated the two germline ends. The CDR3 sequence is CASSRARAGGLSGANVLTF. CDR3 nucleotides: TGTGCCAGCAGCCGCGCTAGGGCAGGGGGACTCTCTGGGGCCAACGTCCTGACTTTC.

The rearrangement links TRBV6-1 to TRBJ1-3; D ambiguous. The CDR3 has 16 amino acids. Trimming removed 3 bases at V and 0 bases at J, with 12 bases between. Germline V lookup: CDR1 MNHNS, CDR2 SASEGT. The CDR3 sequence is CASSENGIGSGNTIYF. The CDR3 DNA is TGTGCCAGCAGTGAGAACGGGATTGGCTCTGGAAACACCATATATTTT.

The J gene is TRBJ2-5, the V gene TRBV19; no reliable D call. CDR1 LNHDA and CDR2 SQIVND come from the germline V gene (reference sequence). The V end was cut by 3 bases, the J end by 5 bases, with 10 bases between. CDR3 size: 13 residues. CDR3 amino acids: CASSIGVSETQYF. Written as DNA, the CDR3 is TGTGCCAGTAGTATCGGAGTGTCCGAGACCCAGTACTTC.

CDR3 in DNA: TGCGCCAGCAGCTTGACAGGGTCCAACAATTCACCCCTCCACTTT. Its protein is CASSLTGSNNSPLHF. This rearrangement joins TRBV5-1 to TRBJ1-6; tentatively, D is TRBD1 (6 bases). Per germline, CDR1 SGHRS and CDR2 YFSETQ. This CDR3 has 15 residues. Trimming stripped 1 base from V and 7 bases from J, with 12 bases between.